The T cell receptor (beta chain) described here comes from a study of blood T cell repertoires in COVID-19. Individuals drawn from around 24 US areas were about 18 to 89 years old. Only in-frame clones appear in the TCRdb table, and some are missing; sequencing was by immunoSEQ multiplex PCR. The sample holds a few hundred thousand clones, roughly 85% seen once. This clone was seen a single time. V was clipped by 3 bases and J by 2 bases; unmatched bases: 7. This CDR3 region has 15 residues. Germline V CDR1 and CDR2: MNHEY, SMNVEV (reference sequence). The rearrangement joins TRBV27 to TRBJ2-7; 7 bases line up with TRBD2. This sequence was found in a woman aged 50 to 60 who had recovered from COVID-19. Input material: PBMCs or T cells enriched from blood (not recorded which). The CDR3 DNA is TGTGCCAGCAGTTTCACGAGCGGGGCGACCTACGAGCAGTACTTC. It encodes CASSFTSGATYEQYF.